This T cell receptor (beta chain) was identified in a study of PD-1 blockade in classical Hodgkin lymphoma. Study observations and caveats: Diminished baseline TCR diversity has been reported in newly diagnosed patients relative to healthy donors. CD8+ TCR diversity did not rise significantly by C4D1, unlike CD4+. Patients with a complete response exhibited baseline diversity comparable to newly diagnosed patients.

The trim removed 2 bases at V and 4 bases at J, leaving 3 bases unmatched. Germline CDR1 SGHTA, CDR2 FQGTGA. The CDR3 runs 14 residues. Sequencing was performed with immunoSEQ multiplex PCR; in TCRdb, only in-frame clones are kept and a portion is missing. The sample shows around 41,000 clones, 60% to 85% of them seen only once. No patient escaped relapse after autologous stem cell transplantation, and brentuximab vedotin exposure varied. This clone was counted a single time. No antigen is known for it. The sample was peripheral blood mononuclear cells (PBMCs), taken at baseline. This receptor was obtained from a human donor with classical Hodgkin lymphoma. The chain couples TRBV7-3 to TRBJ2-7; 9 bases fit TRBD2. The CDR3 reads CASSLAGGGYEQYF. The CDR3 bases are TGTGCCAGCAGCTTAGCGGGAGGGGGGTACGAGCAGTACTTC. Full variable domain (rest looked up from reference TRBV7-3 and TRBJ2-7): GAGVSQTPSNKVTEKGKYVELRCDPISGHTALYWYRQSLGQGPEFLIYFQGTGAADDSGLPNDRFFAVRPEGSVSTLKIQRTERGDSAVYLCASSLAGGGYEQYFGPGTRLTVT.